The 17 T cell receptor beta chains below were found in one sample sequenced in a study of cytomegalovirus exposure and HLA in healthy donors. The PCR used 60 Vbeta and 13 Jbeta primers. Generated by immunoSEQ multiplex PCR, the TCRdb table keeps only in-frame clones and is missing some. The table shows approximately 140,000 clones, with around 82% occurring only once. Sequenced: PBMCs. All receptors come from a woman in her thirties or forties in good health and CMV-seropositive.

V usage is TRBV7-9 and J usage is TRBJ2-7, with a weak D call TRBD1 (6 bases). V was trimmed by 5 bases and J by 3 bases, leaving 17 bases between them. This CDR3 contains 15 residues. Germline CDR1 is SEHNR and CDR2 is FQNEAQ (reference sequence). The CDR3 DNA sequence: TGTGCCAGCAGCCGCGACGCAGGGGACCTCTACGAGCAGTACTTC. Its translation is CASSRDAGDLYEQYF.

The rearrangement uses TRBV2 and TRBJ2-5, with D hard to call. Germline assignment: CDR1 SNHLY and CDR2 FYNNEI. Trimming pared 4 bases from V and 2 bases from J, leaving 8 bases between. This CDR3 has 13 residues. The CDR3 loop reads CASSGLNQETQYF. CDR3 bases: TGTGCCAGCAGTGGACTGAATCAAGAGACCCAGTACTTC. Complete variable domain (other parts from reference TRBV2 and TRBJ2-5): EPEVTQTPSHQVTQMGQEVILRCVPISNHLYFYWYRQILGQKVEFLVSFYNNEISEKSEIFDDQFSVERPDGSNFTLKIRSTKLEDSAMYFCASSGLNQETQYFGPGTRLLVL.

This clone was detected many times. V gene TRBV23-1 combines with J gene TRBJ2-6, with a tentative D call TRBD1 (6 bases). TRBV23-1 is treated as an ORF (open reading frame) with a function not yet certain. V lost 7 bases, J lost 2 bases, and 21 bases lay in between. The CDR3 consists of 18 residues. The CDR3, as DNA: TGCGCCAGCATATCCGGGACAAGGAGAGGGGCTGGGGCCAACGTCCTGACTTTC. The encoded protein is CASISGTRRGAGANVLTF.

The chain uses TRBV5-1 and TRBJ2-1; TRBD1 matches 9 bases. Germline CDR1 SGHRS, CDR2 YFSETQ. This CDR3 has 16 amino acids. J was trimmed by 4 bases and V by 0 bases; bases with no gene match: 5. Here the CDR3 reads CASSLDPTGGYNEQFF. CDR3 coding DNA: TGCGCCAGCAGCTTGGATCCGACAGGGGGGTACAATGAGCAGTTCTTC. Full variable domain (outside the CDR3, taken from reference TRBV5-1 and TRBJ2-1): KAGVTQTPRYLIKTRGQQVTLSCSPISGHRSVSWYQQTPGQGLQFLFEYFSETQRNKGNFPGRFSGRQFSNSRSEMNVSTLELGDSALYLCASSLDPTGGYNEQFFGPGTRLTVL.

In nucleotides, the CDR3 is TGTGCCAGCAGCTTGGGTGTGTCCTTCACAGATACGCAGTATTTT. Protein product: CASSLGVSFTDTQYF. V usage is TRBV5-6 and J usage is TRBJ2-3; D gene unclear. Germline loops: CDR1 SGHDT, CDR2 YYEEEE. This CDR3 comprises 15 residues. Trimming pared 0 bases from V and 2 bases from J, leaving 10 bases between. Full variable domain (rest looked up from reference TRBV5-6 and TRBJ2-3): DAGVTQSPTHLIKTRGQQVTLRCSPKSGHDTVSWYQQALGQGPQFIFQYYEEEERQRGNFPDRFSGHQFPNYSSELNVNALLLGDSALYLCASSLGVSFTDTQYFGPGTRLTVL.

This clone was counted between two and nine times. The CDR3 sequence: CASSPALTGTYGYTF. The CDR3 nucleotides are TGTGCCAGCAGCCCCGCCCTGACAGGGACCTATGGCTACACCTTC. The chain recombines TRBV16 with TRBJ1-2; 7 bases fit TRBD1. This CDR3 comprises 15 residues. Germline CDR1 reads KGHSY; CDR2 reads FQNENV. Unmatched junction bases numbered 9, after V lost 4 bases and J lost 4 bases.

The chain links TRBV2 to TRBJ2-5; 7 nucleotides agree with TRBD2. The tail of the sequence fits TRBJ2-7 better, so the J call may be wrong. Germline CDR1 SNHLY, CDR2 FYNNEI. This CDR3 contains 15 residues. The CDR3 sequence: CASSEGGIGSYEQYF. Written as DNA, the CDR3 is TGTGCCAGCAGTGAGGGAGGGATTGGTTCCTACGAGCAGTACTTC.

J is TRBJ1-5 and V is TRBV27; 7 bases are a match to TRBD1. Germline V gene lookup returns CDR1 MNHEY and CDR2 SMNVEV (reference sequence). This CDR3 has 15 amino acids. J gave up 3 bases and V 2 bases, and 4 bases lay outside the gene matches. The CDR3 is CASSLGRGYNQPQHF. The CDR3 bases are TGTGCCAGCAGTTTAGGCAGGGGGTACAATCAGCCCCAGCATTTT.

This chain's CDR3 is CASSFFTGELFF. The CDR3 DNA sequence: TGTGCCAGCTCGTTCTTCACCGGGGAGCTGTTTTTT. J is TRBJ2-2 and V is TRBV18; no firm D call. CDR1 is KGHSH and CDR2 is LQKENI in the germline V gene. CDR3 length: 12 residues. Trimming took off 6 bases at V and 4 bases at J, with 6 bases between the two ends.

V and J are TRBV9 and TRBJ2-5; 7 bases fit TRBD1. Judging by the DNA end, TRBJ2-7 fits better; the J call may be wrong. Germline assignment: CDR1 SGDLS and CDR2 YYNGEE. The CDR3 has 13 residues. The CDR3 DNA follows: TGTGCCAGCAGTGGGGACAGCTCCTACGAGCAGTACTTC. Amino acids: CASSGDSSYEQYF.

The sample holds one count of this clone. The chain combines TRBV2 with TRBJ2-7; 13 bases align to TRBD2. CDR1 and CDR2 from the germline V gene are SNHLY and FYNNEI. Trimming removed 4 bases from V and 4 bases from J; junction bases left unmatched: 7. The CDR3 totals 16 residues. CDR3 coding DNA: TGTGCCAGCAGTGCGGGACTAGCGGGAACTGGGTACGAGCAGTACTTC. This encodes CASSAGLAGTGYEQYF.

V and J are TRBV5-1 and TRBJ2-5; D gene ambiguous. Germline-derived CDR1 and CDR2 are SGHRS and YFSETQ. The CDR3 runs to 14 residues. Trimming stripped 0 bases from V and 5 bases from J, with 11 bases between. CDR3 nucleotide sequence: TGCGCCAGCAGCTTGGTTCCAGGTCCGGAGACCCAGTACTTC. Translation gives CASSLVPGPETQYF.

The chain couples TRBV7-8 to TRBJ2-5; TRBD1 matches 10 bases. The germline CDR1 and CDR2 sequences are SGHVS and FQNEAQ. After removal of 1 base from V and 5 bases from J, the junction contained 7 bases not matched to a gene. This CDR3 region has 16 residues. The CDR3 protein is CASSLGGQGGWETQYF. In nucleotides, the CDR3 is TGTGCCAGCAGCTTAGGTGGACAGGGGGGTTGGGAGACCCAGTACTTC.

This chain joins TRBV5-6 and TRBJ2-1; the D gene is possibly TRBD2 (5 bases). Germline CDR1 and CDR2: SGHDT and YYEEEE. V lost 2 bases and J lost 15, with 12 bases in between. The CDR3 extends over 11 amino acids. The chain's CDR3 is CASSLTEDRFF. The DNA for the CDR3 is TGTGCCAGCAGCTTAACGGAGGATCGGTTCTTC.

J is TRBJ2-7 and V is TRBV28; 9 nucleotides line up with TRBD1. CDR1 MDHEN and CDR2 SYDVKM come from the germline V gene. The CDR3 contains 15 residues. J gave up 5 bases and V 5 bases, and 10 bases lay outside the gene matches. The CDR3 nucleotides are TGTGCCAGCAGTCCCTACGGGACAGGGCACCACGAGCAGTACTTC. It translates to CASSPYGTGHHEQYF.

The chain has TRBV7-9 and TRBJ1-6; the D is unclear. The V end was cut by 4 bases, the J end by 0 bases, with 7 bases between. From germline, CDR1 is SEHNR and CDR2 FQNEAQ (reference sequence). The CDR3 loop spans 15 amino acids. CDR3: CASSSPGSYNSPLHF. As DNA, the CDR3 is TGTGCCAGCAGCTCCCCGGGCTCCTATAATTCACCCCTCCACTTT.

V usage is TRBV19 and J usage is TRBJ1-3, with D possibly matching TRBD1 (5 bases). The CDR3 sequence is 15 residues long. The V end lost 5 bases, the J end lost 4 bases, and 15 bases lay between the germline ends. From germline, CDR1 is LNHDA and CDR2 SQIVND (reference sequence). The CDR3 here is CASSSTRGSGNTIYF. In nucleotides, the CDR3 is TGTGCCAGTAGTTCTACAAGGGGTTCAGGAAACACCATATATTTT.